Presented here are 25 T cell receptor beta chains from one specimen sequenced in a study of blood T cell repertoires in COVID-19. Sequencing used immunoSEQ multiplex PCR; TCRdb keeps in-frame clones, though not all of them. The sample has around 190,000 clones, 82% seen once. The sample consisted of peripheral blood. Receptor source: a woman aged 55 to 70 with COVID-19, enrolled during active disease.

This chain links TRBV5-1 with TRBJ2-7, with 8 bases lining up with TRBD2. The CDR3 is made up of 15 amino acids. The J segment lost 4 bases and the V segment lost 4 bases, leaving 10 bases of the junction unmatched. Germline CDR1 reads SGHRS; CDR2 reads YFSETQ. For the CDR3, the DNA is TGCGCCAGCAGCCCGGGAGGGGGGGTTGGTTACGAGCAGTACTTC. This sequence encodes CASSPGGGVGYEQYF.

The chain carries TRBV28 and TRBJ1-2; possibly TRBD1 for D (5 bases). The germline CDR1 and CDR2 sequences are MDHEN and SYDVKM. V was cut by 2 bases and J by 7 bases, with 14 bases left in between. The CDR3 runs to 14 residues. The CDR3: CASSLGQGRSGYTF. CDR3 in DNA: TGTGCCAGCAGTTTAGGGCAGGGTCGGAGTGGCTACACCTTC.

This clone was found a few times. CDR3 DNA sequence: TGTGCCAGCAGCTTGTCAGCAGGGGTAAACCAAAACATTCAGTACTTC. Protein: CASSLSAGVNQNIQYF. V is TRBV5-8 and J is TRBJ2-4; D may be TRBD1 (6 bases). Trimming took 1 base from V and 5 from J, leaving 16 bases between them. The CDR3 is 16 residues long. Per germline, CDR1 SGHTS and CDR2 YDEGEE.

The chain joins TRBV28 to TRBJ1-2; 10 nucleotides match TRBD1. V shed 6 bases, J shed 5 bases, and the junction held 12 bases outside the gene matches. The CDR3 runs 16 residues. Germline CDR1 and CDR2: MDHEN and SYDVKM. The CDR3 bases are TGTGCCAGCAGAGCCCCCGGGGACAGGGGCAGGTATGGCTACACCTTC. Translation gives CASRAPGDRGRYGYTF.

J is TRBJ2-5 and V is TRBV27; TRBD2 matches at 13 bases. CDR1 and CDR2 from the germline V gene are MNHEY and SMNVEV (reference sequence). CDR3 length: 18 amino acids. The V segment lost 5 bases and the J segment 6 bases; nucleotides outside the gene matches: 15. The CDR3: CASSPLGLAGEVGKTQYF. CDR3 bases: TGTGCCAGCAGTCCCCTCGGACTAGCGGGGGAAGTTGGCAAGACCCAGTACTTC.

V and J are TRBV28 and TRBJ2-7, with D tentatively TRBD1 (5 bases). CDR3 length: 14 residues. Between the trimmed V and J ends, which lost 3 bases and 7 bases, there was a span of 16 bases. Germline loops: CDR1 MDHEN, CDR2 SYDVKM. The CDR3, as DNA: TGTGCCAGCAGTTTGACTGGGGCGTCCGGGGAGCAGTACGTC. It codes for CASSLTGASGEQYV.

V usage is TRBV7-8 and J usage is TRBJ1-6; tentative D call: TRBD1 (5 bases). Germline loops: CDR1 SGHVS, CDR2 FQNEAQ. The V end lost 1 base, the J end lost 6 bases, and 13 bases lay between the germline ends. The CDR3 contains 16 residues. The DNA of the CDR3 is TGTGCCAGCAGCTTAGTTAGGGGCCTCGTTAATTCACCCCTCCACTTT. Translation gives CASSLVRGLVNSPLHF. Complete variable domain (other parts from reference TRBV7-8 and TRBJ1-6): GAGVSQSPRYKVAKRGQDVALRCDPISGHVSLFWYQQALGQGPEFLTYFQNEAQLDKSGLPSDRFFAERPEGSVSTLKIQRTQQEDSAVYLCASSLVRGLVNSPLHFGNGTRLTVT.

V usage is TRBV30 and J usage is TRBJ1-3, with 9 bases fitting TRBD1. The V segment lost 5 bases and the J segment 4 bases; nucleotides outside the gene matches: 3. CDR3 length equals 13 residues. Germline V gene data show CDR1 as GTSNPN and CDR2 as SVGIG (reference sequence). Here the CDR3 DNA reads TGTGCCTGGGGGACAGGGTTAGGAAACACCATATATTTT. Amino acids: CAWGTGLGNTIYF.

The V gene is TRBV29-1, the J gene TRBJ2-1, with D possibly being TRBD1 (6 bases). V gave up 3 bases and J gave up 4 bases, with 13 bases separating them. Per germline, CDR1 SQVTM and CDR2 ANQGSEA. The CDR3 covers 14 residues. The CDR3 DNA is TGCAGCGTTGAGCTACAGGGAACTTACAATGAGCAGTTCTTC. This translates into CSVELQGTYNEQFF.

This clone was seen ten or more times. J is TRBJ2-1 and V is TRBV5-6; TRBD2 is a possible D gene (5 bases). The CDR3 sequence is 15 residues long. The ends were cut back, 1 base at V and 2 bases at J, with 10 bases in the middle. Germline values: CDR1 SGHDT, CDR2 YYEEEE. Written as DNA, the CDR3 is TGTGCCAGCAGCTTGTACGGGGTCACCTACAATGAGCAGTTCTTC. This translates into CASSLYGVTYNEQFF.

The chain couples TRBV7-3 to TRBJ2-1, with 8 bases fitting TRBD2. The CDR3 runs 15 residues. Germline values: CDR1 SGHTA, CDR2 FQGTGA. Germline trimming cut 5 bases from V and 8 bases from J; bases unmatched to any gene: 11. CDR3 nucleotide sequence: TGTGCCAGCAGCCTTGGACTAGCTTCTTCCCATGAGCAGTTCTTC. Translation gives CASSLGLASSHEQFF.

This clone was counted between two and nine times. This chain connects TRBV5-1 to TRBJ2-1, with 11 nucleotides matching TRBD2. The CDR3 contains 16 residues. V shed 2 bases and J 4 bases; nucleotides not matched to a gene: 5. Germline V gene sequence: CDR1 SGHRS, CDR2 YFSETQ. The CDR3 DNA sequence: TGCGCCAGCAGCTTCACTAGCGGGAGAGGATACAATGAGCAGTTCTTC. Translation gives CASSFTSGRGYNEQFF.

This chain links TRBV7-9 with TRBJ1-1; D gene unclear. Germline loops: CDR1 SEHNR, CDR2 FQNEAQ (reference sequence). CDR3 length: 13 residues. Trimming removed 1 base at V and 5 bases at J, with 8 bases between. The CDR3 is CASSLGVQTEAFF. The CDR3 nucleotides are TGTGCCAGCAGCTTAGGTGTCCAAACTGAAGCTTTCTTT.

This clone showed up just a few times. The V call is TRBV11-3, the J call TRBJ1-5; 7 bases agree with TRBD1. The CDR3 has 16 residues. Germline lookup yields CDR1 SGHNT and CDR2 YENEEA. The V and J ends lost 2 bases and 7 bases, in that order; junction bases with no gene match: 11. Here the CDR3 reads CASSLQDLTGRQPQHF. The CDR3 coding sequence is TGTGCCAGCAGCTTACAAGATCTGACAGGGCGGCAGCCCCAGCATTTT.

The table lists this clone with a few counts. The V gene is TRBV11-2, the J gene TRBJ2-2, with D maybe TRBD2 (6 bases). The V and J ends lost 3 bases and 2 bases respectively, with 13 bases between them. The germline gives CDR1 SGHAT, CDR2 FQNNGV. The CDR3 consists of 16 residues. CDR3 DNA sequence: TGTGCCAGCAGCTTGACTCGGCGGGGAAACACCGGGGAGCTGTTTTTT. The encoded protein is CASSLTRRGNTGELFF.

The chain uses TRBV5-4 and TRBJ1-2; D may be TRBD1 (6 bases). This CDR3 comprises 16 residues. Trimming stripped 2 bases from V and 4 bases from J, with 18 bases between. Germline values: CDR1 SGHNT, CDR2 YYREEE (reference sequence). CDR3 protein: CASSLPTRGEGYGYTF. DNA for the CDR3: TGTGCCAGCAGCTTACCTACGAGGGGGGAGGGCTATGGCTACACCTTC.

The rearrangement uses TRBV6-2 or TRBV6-3 and TRBJ2-2, with D maybe TRBD2 (6 bases). The germline V gene encodes CDR1 MNHEY and CDR2 SVGEGT. This CDR3 comprises 14 residues. The germline V and J ends were trimmed by 2 bases and 5 bases, with 9 bases remaining between them. CDR3: CASSYRGGTGELFF. DNA of the CDR3: TGTGCCAGCAGTTACAGGGGAGGTACCGGGGAGCTGTTTTTT.

The V gene is TRBV4-1, the J gene TRBJ2-1; 10 bases are a match to TRBD2. The CDR3 length is 17 residues. CDR1 is MGHRA and CDR2 is YSYEKL in the germline V gene. Germline trimming cut 3 bases from V and 2 bases from J; bases unmatched to any gene: 7. For the CDR3, the DNA is TGCGCCAGCAGCCAGCAAGCGGGGGGGCCTCCCTACAATGAGCAGTTCTTC. The encoded protein is CASSQQAGGPPYNEQFF.

As to this clone: At one boundary the junction diverges from the germline segment, which might be a read error. The rearrangement links TRBV7-7 to TRBJ2-5; 9 bases fit TRBD1. The CDR3 spans 14 residues. Germline V gene lookup returns CDR1 SSHAT and CDR2 FNYEAQ (reference sequence). The CDR3 region has the DNA TGTGCTAGCAGCACTGGGACAGGGCACGAGACCCAGTACTTC. Its translation is CASSTGTGHETQYF.

This chain uses TRBV5-6 with TRBJ1-2; 7 nucleotides line up with TRBD1. Trimming cost V 2 bases and J 8 bases; bases outside gene matches: 9. Germline CDR1 and CDR2: SGHDT and YYEEEE. The CDR3 covers 14 residues. The CDR3, as DNA: TGTGCCAGCAGCTTCGATGACAGGGTCAGCGGCTACACCTTC. It specifies CASSFDDRVSGYTF.

The chain joins TRBV6-2 or TRBV6-3 to TRBJ2-1, with unresolved D. V lost 5 bases, J lost 6 bases, and 14 bases lay in between. The CDR3 spans 14 residues. The germline gives CDR1 MNHEY, CDR2 SVGEGT. The CDR3 nucleotides are TGTGCCAGCAGTCAGTTAAGATCTGGCAATGAGCAGTTCTTC. Translating it yields CASSQLRSGNEQFF.

The chain combines TRBV7-9 with TRBJ1-2, with 9 nucleotides matching TRBD1. V lost 5 bases to trimming and J lost 4 bases; unmatched junction nucleotides: 5. The length of the CDR3 is 14 residues. Germline values: CDR1 SEHNR, CDR2 FQNEAQ (reference sequence). The CDR3 region is CASSGGDRAYGYTF. The CDR3 bases are TGTGCCAGCAGCGGGGGGGACAGGGCCTATGGCTACACCTTC.

The rearrangement joins TRBV9 to TRBJ1-2; no firm D call. V lost 4 bases to trimming and J lost 13 bases, with 20 bases between them. This CDR3 contains 13 residues. Looked up from germline, CDR1 is SGDLS and CDR2 is YYNGEE. CDR3 loop: CASSRGGVSPGTF. DNA of the CDR3: TGTGCCAGCAGCCGAGGCGGGGTCAGCCCGGGCACCTTC.

The chain is built from TRBV19 and TRBJ1-1; 8 nucleotides line up with TRBD1. CDR1 LNHDA and CDR2 SQIVND come from the germline V gene (reference sequence). This CDR3 contains 15 residues. With V trimmed by 7 bases and J by 3 bases, 10 bases remained unmatched. The CDR3 nucleotides read TGTGCCAGTAACACTAGACAGGGGTTGGACACTGAAGCTTTCTTT. It yields the protein CASNTRQGLDTEAFF.

V is TRBV19 and J is TRBJ1-6; weak D call: TRBD1 (5 bases). The CDR3 covers 15 residues. From germline, CDR1 is LNHDA and CDR2 SQIVND (reference sequence). V lost 3 bases and J lost 9, with 15 bases in between. The DNA of the CDR3 is TGTGCCAGTAGTATCGGAGTAAGGCAGGGTTCACCCCTCCACTTT. This encodes CASSIGVRQGSPLHF.